This TCR beta chain was captured by sequencing in a study of blood T cell repertoires in COVID-19. Study in general: Whether acute or convalescent, the COVID-19 samples came from the United States, Italy and Spain. PBMCs, B-cell-depleted T cells, or T cells were the source of the cDNA or gDNA that made up the material.

Sequenced by immunoSEQ multiplex PCR; TCRdb stores in-frame clones only, minus some. This table holds some 160,000 clones, about four fifths found once. V lost 8 bases and J lost 6; bases outside the gene matches: 10. This CDR3 is built from 15 residues. CDR1 is MNHEY and CDR2 is SMNVEV in the germline V gene (reference sequence). Assignment of participants to cohorts was predicated upon participant-reported clinical history. The chain uses TRBV27 and TRBJ2-1; TRBD2 aligns across 10 bases. Sequencing was carried out using PBMCs or T cells enriched from blood (not recorded which). The sequence was collected from a woman in her sixties who had recovered from COVID-19. CDR3 in amino acids: CASGGRTSGANEQFF. In DNA, the CDR3 is TGTGCCAGCGGGGGGAGAACTAGCGGGGCCAATGAGCAGTTCTTC.